The sequence of this TCR beta chain was determined in a study of cytomegalovirus exposure and HLA in healthy donors. Whole-study context: Prior work identified roughly 120 million unique TCR beta sequences in roughly 180 million T cells. In an early release, HLA-typed donors contributed approximately 82 million unique TCR sequences.

Vbeta (60) and Jbeta (13) primers were used in the PCR. The repertoire was sequenced with immunoSEQ multiplex PCR; TCRdb's copy has only in-frame clones and lacks some. This sample has about 140,000 clones, with roughly 73% found just once. The CDR3 extends over 16 amino acids. Germline V gives CDR1 SNHLY, CDR2 FYNNEI. The junction had 4 bases not matched to a gene; V was cut back by 3 bases and J by 0 bases. Notes on this clone: The antigen is not known.

Overall study findings and caveats: Immune exposure was documented only through CMV serostatus. Cytomegalovirus association was assigned to some 160 TCR beta chains.

The sample consisted of PBMCs. The chain has TRBV2 and TRBJ2-2, with 7 nucleotides matching TRBD1. The clonotype was recovered from a human donor in good health. The CDR3 DNA is TGTGCCAGCAGTGAGTTCACAGGGGCGAACACCGGGGAGCTGTTTTTT. Translation gives CASSEFTGANTGELFF.